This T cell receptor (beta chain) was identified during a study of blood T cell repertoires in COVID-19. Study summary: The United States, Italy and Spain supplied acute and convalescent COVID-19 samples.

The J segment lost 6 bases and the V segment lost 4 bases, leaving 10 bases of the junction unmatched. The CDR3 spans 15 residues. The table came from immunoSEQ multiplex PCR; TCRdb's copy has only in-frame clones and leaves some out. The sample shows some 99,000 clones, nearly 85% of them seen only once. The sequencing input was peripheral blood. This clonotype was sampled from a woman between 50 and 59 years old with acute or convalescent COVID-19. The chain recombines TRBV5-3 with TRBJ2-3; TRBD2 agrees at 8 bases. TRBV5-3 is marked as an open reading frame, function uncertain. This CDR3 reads CARSQAGVRRDTQYF. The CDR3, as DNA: TGTGCCAGAAGCCAAGCGGGGGTCCGTCGGGATACGCAGTATTTT.